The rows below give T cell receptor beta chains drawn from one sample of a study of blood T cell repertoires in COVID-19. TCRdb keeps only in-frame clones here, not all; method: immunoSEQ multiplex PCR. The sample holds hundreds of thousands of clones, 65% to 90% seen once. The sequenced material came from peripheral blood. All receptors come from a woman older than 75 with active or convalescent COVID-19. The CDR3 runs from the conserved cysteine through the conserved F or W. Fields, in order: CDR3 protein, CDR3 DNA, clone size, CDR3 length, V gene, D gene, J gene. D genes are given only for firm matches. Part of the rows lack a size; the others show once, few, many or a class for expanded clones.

CASSPGTSSSPLHF | TGTGCCAGCAGTCCCGGGACATCTTCATCACCCCTCCACTTT | once | 14 | TRBV27 | . | TRBJ1-6
CASSFDNSGLAKNIQYF | TGTGCCAGCAGTTTTGATAATAGCGGCCTAGCCAAAAACATTCAGTACTTC | . | 17 | TRBV27 | . | TRBJ2-4
CASSHPGQNTRSSNQPQHF | TGTGCCAGCAGTCATCCGGGACAGAATACAAGAAGTTCCAATCAGCCCCAGCATTTT | once | 19 | TRBV6-2/TRBV6-3 | TRBD1 | TRBJ1-5
CASSPLRGYGYAF | TGTGCCAGCAGCCCCCTCAGGGGTTATGGTTATGCCTTC | . | 13 | TRBV3-1/TRBV3-2 | . | TRBJ1-2
CASSFVGGGYEQYF | TGTGCCAGCAGTTTTGTCGGGGGGGGCTACGAGCAGTACTTC | few | 14 | TRBV27 | TRBD2 | TRBJ2-7
CSASRAGLNTEAFF | TGCAGTGCTAGTAGGGCAGGGCTGAACACTGAAGCTTTCTTT | few | 14 | TRBV20-1 | . | TRBJ1-1
CSVSFYNEQFF | TGCAGCGTTTCATTCTACAATGAGCAGTTCTTC | . | 11 | TRBV29-1 | . | TRBJ2-1
CASSLAFNSPLHF | TGTGCCAGCAGCTTGGCGTTTAATTCACCCCTCCACTTT | . | 13 | TRBV5-6 | . | TRBJ1-6
CASSEADPGQGYEQYF | TGCGCCAGCAGTGAGGCAGATCCGGGACAGGGCTACGAGCAGTACTTC | few | 16 | TRBV10-1 | TRBD1 | TRBJ2-7
CASRMDWQETQYF | TGTGCCAGCAGGATGGACTGGCAAGAGACCCAATACTTC | . | 13 | TRBV2 | . | TRBJ2-5
CASSLFFIGGISGNTIYF | TGTGCCAGCAGTTTATTTTTTATAGGGGGTATCTCTGGAAACACCATATATTTT | . | 18 | TRBV28 | . | TRBJ1-3
CASSFSQGPIETQYF | TGTGCCAGCAGCTTCTCACAGGGCCCAATAGAGACCCAGTACTTC | . | 15 | TRBV6-5 | . | TRBJ2-5
CASSYGTSPHEQYF | TGTGCCAGCAGTTACGGCACTAGCCCCCACGAGCAGTACTTC | . | 14 | TRBV6-5 | . | TRBJ2-7
CASGGDSNQPQHF | TGTGCCAGCGGAGGGGACAGCAATCAGCCCCAGCATTTT | . | 13 | TRBV2 | . | TRBJ1-5
CASSLGGGELFF | TGTGCCAGCAGCCTCGGGGGCGGGGAGCTGTTTTTT | few | 12 | TRBV3-1/TRBV3-2 | . | TRBJ2-2
CASSRQINEQFF | TGTGCCAGCAGTAGACAGATCAATGAGCAGTTCTTC | . | 12 | TRBV28 | . | TRBJ2-1
CASSEGAGRNVQYF | TGTGCCAGCAGTGAAGGCGCAGGGCGGAATGTGCAGTACTTC | . | 14 | TRBV6-1 | . | TRBJ2-7
CASSLGTNSPLHF | TGCGCCAGCAGCTTGGGTACAAATTCACCCCTCCACTTT | . | 13 | TRBV5-1 | . | TRBJ1-6
CASSVSGNEQYF | TGTGCCAGCAGTGTTTCGGGGAACGAGCAGTACTTC | . | 12 | TRBV2 | . | TRBJ2-7
CASSFSGMGEQYF | TGTGCCAGCAGTTTTTCGGGGATGGGCGAGCAGTACTTC | once | 13 | TRBV27 | . | TRBJ2-7
CASSGGLGVRETQYF | TGTGCCAGCAGTGGGGGACTAGGGGTGAGAGAGACCCAGTACTTC | . | 15 | TRBV28 | TRBD2 | TRBJ2-5
CASSRGGRSGYTF | TGTGCCAGCAGCCGGGGGGGGCGCTCTGGCTACACCTTC | . | 13 | TRBV28 | . | TRBJ1-2
CASSSRDTETDTQYF | TGCGCCAGCAGCAGCCGGGACACAGAAACAGATACGCAGTATTTT | . | 15 | TRBV5-1 | . | TRBJ2-3
CSVGGQMNTGELFF | TGCAGCGTTGGGGGACAGATGAACACCGGGGAGCTGTTTTTT | few | 14 | TRBV29-1 | TRBD1 | TRBJ2-2
CASSVAAGLAADTQYF | TGTGCCAGCAGCGTAGCTGCGGGACTAGCGGCAGATACGCAGTATTTT | . | 16 | TRBV9 | TRBD2 | TRBJ2-3
CASSSTGQGFGYTF | TGTGCCAGCAGCTCAACCGGACAGGGTTTTGGCTACACCTTC | . | 14 | TRBV7-9 | TRBD1 | TRBJ1-2
CASSARQGYEQYF | TGTGCCAGCAGTGCGAGACAGGGCTACGAGCAGTACTTC | . | 13 | TRBV12-3/TRBV12-4 | TRBD1 | TRBJ2-7
CASRSGRNTGELFF | TGTGCCAGCCGGAGCGGGAGGAACACCGGGGAGCTGTTTTTT | . | 14 | TRBV18 | TRBD2 | TRBJ2-2
CAIRKQAGGPNEQFF | TGTGCCATCAGAAAACAAGCGGGGGGGCCGAATGAGCAGTTCTTC | . | 15 | TRBV10-3 | TRBD2 | TRBJ2-1
CASSLWDRGNTIYF | TGCGCCAGCAGCTTGTGGGACAGGGGAAACACCATATATTTT | many | 14 | TRBV5-1 | TRBD1 | TRBJ1-3
CASSADSYNSPLHF | TGTGCCAGCTCGGCGGACAGTTATAATTCACCCCTCCACTTT | once | 14 | TRBV18 | . | TRBJ1-6
CASSQQLAATYEQYF | TGTGCCAGCAGCCAGCAGCTAGCGGCCACCTACGAGCAGTACTTC | few | 15 | TRBV3-1/TRBV3-2 | TRBD2 | TRBJ2-7
CASSLRLEGPYEQYF | TGTGCCAGTAGTCTGCGACTAGAAGGCCCCTACGAGCAGTACTTC | . | 15 | TRBV19 | . | TRBJ2-7
CASSPISGSRTNYGYTF | TGTGCCAGCTCACCAATATCCGGGAGCAGAACAAACTATGGCTACACCTTC | . | 17 | TRBV18 | . | TRBJ1-2
CASSQAAGSYEQYF | TGCGCCAGCAGCCAGGCGGCGGGATCCTACGAGCAGTACTTC | . | 14 | TRBV4-1 | . | TRBJ2-7
CATSRDRSGGEKLFF | TGTGCCACCAGCAGAGATCGGAGTGGAGGTGAAAAACTGTTTTTT | many | 15 | TRBV15 | . | TRBJ1-4
CASSRTSGALKDTQYF | TGTGCCAGCAGCCGGACTAGCGGGGCCCTCAAGGATACGCAGTATTTT | . | 16 | TRBV3-1/TRBV3-2 | TRBD2 | TRBJ2-3